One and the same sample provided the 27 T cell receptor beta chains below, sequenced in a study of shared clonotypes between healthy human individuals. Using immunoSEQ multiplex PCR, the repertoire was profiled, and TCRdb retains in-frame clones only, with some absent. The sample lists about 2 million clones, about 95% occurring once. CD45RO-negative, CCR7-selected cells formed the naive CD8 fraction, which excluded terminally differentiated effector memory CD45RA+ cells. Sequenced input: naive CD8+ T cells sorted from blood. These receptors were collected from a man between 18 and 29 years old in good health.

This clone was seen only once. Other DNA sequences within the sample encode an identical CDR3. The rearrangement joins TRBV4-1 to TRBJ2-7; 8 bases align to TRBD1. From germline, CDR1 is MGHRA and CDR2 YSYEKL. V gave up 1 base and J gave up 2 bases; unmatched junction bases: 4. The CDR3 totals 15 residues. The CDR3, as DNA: TGCGCCAGCAGCCAAGCCGGGACAGGCGCCTACGAGCAGTACTTC. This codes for CASSQAGTGAYEQYF.

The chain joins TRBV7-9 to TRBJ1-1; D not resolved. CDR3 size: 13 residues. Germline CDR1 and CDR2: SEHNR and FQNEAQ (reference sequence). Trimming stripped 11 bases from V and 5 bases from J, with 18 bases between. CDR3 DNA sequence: TGTGCCGGAGGCAATACGATACGGACTGAAGCTTTCTTT. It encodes CAGGNTIRTEAFF. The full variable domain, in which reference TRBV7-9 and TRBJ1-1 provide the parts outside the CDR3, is DTGVSQNPRHKITKRGQNVTFRCDPISEHNRLYWYRQTLGQGPEFLTYFQNEAQLEKSRLLSDRFSAERPKGSFSTLEIQRTEQGDSAMYLCAGGNTIRTEAFFGQGTRLTVV.

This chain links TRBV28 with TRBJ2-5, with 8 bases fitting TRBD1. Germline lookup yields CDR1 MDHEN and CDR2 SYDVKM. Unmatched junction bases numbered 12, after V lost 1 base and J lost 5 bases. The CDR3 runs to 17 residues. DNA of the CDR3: TGTGCCAGCAGTTTATATATGAAGGGACAGGTAGTTGAGACCCAGTACTTC. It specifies CASSLYMKGQVVETQYF.

The CDR3 nucleotides read TGTGCCAGTACCACATTCGCGGAGGGGCTAGCTTACAATGAGCAGTTCTTC. As protein: CASTTFAEGLAYNEQFF. This chain connects TRBV19 to TRBJ2-1; a weak D match, TRBD2 (6 bases). Germline CDR1 and CDR2: LNHDA and SQIVND (reference sequence). This CDR3 is 17 amino acids long. V shed 7 bases and J shed 4 bases, with 23 bases lying between them.

The CDR3 DNA reads TGTGCCACTAATCCTAGCGGGGGCAACTACGAGCAGTACTTC. Translated, it gives CATNPSGGNYEQYF. This chain uses TRBV19 with TRBJ2-7; 10 nucleotides match TRBD2. Germline V gene lookup returns CDR1 LNHDA and CDR2 SQIVND (reference sequence). This CDR3 has 14 amino acids. Unmatched junction bases numbered 9, after V lost 10 bases and J lost 3 bases.

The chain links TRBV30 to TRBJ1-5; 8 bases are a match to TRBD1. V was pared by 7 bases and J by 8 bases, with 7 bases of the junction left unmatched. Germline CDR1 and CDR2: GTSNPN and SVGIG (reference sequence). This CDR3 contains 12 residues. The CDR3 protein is CAYDRGEEPQHF. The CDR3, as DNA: TGTGCCTATGACAGGGGAGAGGAGCCCCAGCATTTT.

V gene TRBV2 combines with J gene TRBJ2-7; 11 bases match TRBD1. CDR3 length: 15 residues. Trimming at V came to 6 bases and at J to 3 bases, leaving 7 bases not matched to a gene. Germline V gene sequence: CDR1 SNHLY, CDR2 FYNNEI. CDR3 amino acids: CASSVGQGARYEQYF. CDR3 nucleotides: TGTGCCAGCAGCGTCGGACAGGGGGCTCGCTACGAGCAGTACTTC.

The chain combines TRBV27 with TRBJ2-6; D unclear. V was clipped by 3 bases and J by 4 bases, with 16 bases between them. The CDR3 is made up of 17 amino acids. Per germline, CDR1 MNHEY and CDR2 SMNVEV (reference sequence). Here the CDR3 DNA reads TGTGCCAGCAGTTTGGTCGGCCAGGCGCACGGGGCCAACGTCCTGACTTTC. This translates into CASSLVGQAHGANVLTF.

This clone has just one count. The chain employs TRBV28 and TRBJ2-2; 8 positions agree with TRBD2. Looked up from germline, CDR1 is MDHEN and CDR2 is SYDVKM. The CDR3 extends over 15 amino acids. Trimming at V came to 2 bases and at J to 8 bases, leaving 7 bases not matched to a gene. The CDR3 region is CASSLGSGISGELFF. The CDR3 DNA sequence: TGTGCCAGCAGTTTAGGTAGCGGGATATCAGGGGAGCTGTTTTTT.

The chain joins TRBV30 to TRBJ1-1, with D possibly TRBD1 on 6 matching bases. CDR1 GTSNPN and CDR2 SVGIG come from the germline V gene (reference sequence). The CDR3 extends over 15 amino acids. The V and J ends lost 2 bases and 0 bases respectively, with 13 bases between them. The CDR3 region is CAWSKQGPMNTEAFF. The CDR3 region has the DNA TGTGCCTGGAGTAAACAGGGCCCCATGAACACTGAAGCTTTCTTT.

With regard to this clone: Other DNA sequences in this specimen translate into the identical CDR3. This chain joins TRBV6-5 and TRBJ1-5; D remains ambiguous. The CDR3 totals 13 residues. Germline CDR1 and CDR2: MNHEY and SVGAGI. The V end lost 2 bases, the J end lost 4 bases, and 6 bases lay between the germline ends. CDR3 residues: CASSYAQNQPQHF. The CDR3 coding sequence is TGTGCCAGCAGTTACGCCCAGAATCAGCCCCAGCATTTT.

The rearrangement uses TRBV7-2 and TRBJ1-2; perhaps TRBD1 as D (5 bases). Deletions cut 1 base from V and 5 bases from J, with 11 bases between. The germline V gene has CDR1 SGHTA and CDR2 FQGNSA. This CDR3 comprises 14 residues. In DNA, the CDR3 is TGTGCCAGCAGCTTAGTAGGGACCTTATATGGCTACACCTTC. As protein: CASSLVGTLYGYTF.

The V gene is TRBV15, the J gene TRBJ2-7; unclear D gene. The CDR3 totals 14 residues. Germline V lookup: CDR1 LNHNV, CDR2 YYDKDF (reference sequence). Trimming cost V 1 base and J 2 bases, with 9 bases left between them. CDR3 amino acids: CATSRVDGTYEQYF. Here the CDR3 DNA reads TGTGCCACCAGCAGAGTGGACGGAACCTACGAGCAGTACTTC.

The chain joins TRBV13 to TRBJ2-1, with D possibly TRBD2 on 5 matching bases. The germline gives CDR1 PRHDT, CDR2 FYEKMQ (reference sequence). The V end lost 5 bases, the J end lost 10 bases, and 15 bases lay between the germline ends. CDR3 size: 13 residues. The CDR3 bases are TGTGCCAGCAGCAAAACTAGTAGCGAAGAGCAGTTCTTC. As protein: CASSKTSSEEQFF.

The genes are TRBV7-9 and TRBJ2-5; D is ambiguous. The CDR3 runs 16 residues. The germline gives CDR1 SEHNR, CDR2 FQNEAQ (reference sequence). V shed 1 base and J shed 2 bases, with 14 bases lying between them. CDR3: CASSLEDVRVQETQYF. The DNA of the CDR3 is TGTGCCAGCAGCTTAGAGGACGTTCGAGTACAAGAGACCCAGTACTTC. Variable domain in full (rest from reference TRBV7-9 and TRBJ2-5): DTGVSQNPRHKITKRGQNVTFRCDPISEHNRLYWYRQTLGQGPEFLTYFQNEAQLEKSRLLSDRFSAERPKGSFSTLEIQRTEQGDSAMYLCASSLEDVRVQETQYFGPGTRLLVL.

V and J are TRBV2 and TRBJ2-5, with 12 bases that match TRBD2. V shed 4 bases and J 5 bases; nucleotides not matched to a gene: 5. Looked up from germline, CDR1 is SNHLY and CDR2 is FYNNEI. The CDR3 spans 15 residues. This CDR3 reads CASSGLAGAWETQYF. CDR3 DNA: TGTGCCAGCAGTGGACTAGCGGGAGCCTGGGAGACCCAGTACTTC.

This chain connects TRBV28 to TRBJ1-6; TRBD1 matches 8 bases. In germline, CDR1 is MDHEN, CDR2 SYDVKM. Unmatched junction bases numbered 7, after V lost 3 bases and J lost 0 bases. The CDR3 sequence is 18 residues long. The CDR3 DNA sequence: TGTGCCAGCAGTTTCGACAGGGGCCTCAGCTCCTATAATTCACCCCTCCACTTT. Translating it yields CASSFDRGLSSYNSPLHF. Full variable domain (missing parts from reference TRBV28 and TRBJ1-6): DVKVTQSSRYLVKRTGEKVFLECVQDMDHENMFWYRQDPGLGLRLIYFSYDVKMKEKGDIPEGYSVSREKKERFSLILESASTNQTSMYLCASSFDRGLSSYNSPLHFGNGTRLTVT.

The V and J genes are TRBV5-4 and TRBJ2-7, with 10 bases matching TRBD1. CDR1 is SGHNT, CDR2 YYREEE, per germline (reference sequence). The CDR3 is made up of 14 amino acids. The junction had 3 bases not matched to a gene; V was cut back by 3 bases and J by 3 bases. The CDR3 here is CASSWDRGHYEQYF. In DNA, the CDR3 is TGTGCCAGCAGCTGGGACAGGGGCCACTACGAGCAGTACTTC.

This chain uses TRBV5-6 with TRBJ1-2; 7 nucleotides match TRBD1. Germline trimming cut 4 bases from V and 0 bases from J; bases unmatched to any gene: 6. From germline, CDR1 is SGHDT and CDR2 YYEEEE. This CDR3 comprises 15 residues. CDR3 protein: CASSPRTGTNYGYTF. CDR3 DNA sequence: TGTGCCAGCAGCCCACGGACAGGAACTAACTATGGCTACACCTTC.

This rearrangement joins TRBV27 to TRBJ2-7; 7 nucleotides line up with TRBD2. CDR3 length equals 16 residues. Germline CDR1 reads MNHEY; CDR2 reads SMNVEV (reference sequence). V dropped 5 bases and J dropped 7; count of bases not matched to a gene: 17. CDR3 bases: TGTGCCAGCAGTAATGGGGGGGGATGGCCTGGGCGGGAGCAGTACTTC. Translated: CASSNGGGWPGREQYF.

The CDR3 nucleotides are TGTGCCAGCAGCTTAGGTCGACAGGGTGAGGAGACCCAGTACTTC. The encoded protein is CASSLGRQGEETQYF. The J gene is TRBJ2-5, the V gene TRBV11-3; 7 bases line up with TRBD1. The CDR3 length is 15 residues. Trimming took 1 base from V and 5 from J; bases not matched to a gene: 7. Germline CDR1 SGHNT, CDR2 YENEEA. Full variable domain (missing parts from reference TRBV11-3 and TRBJ2-5): EAGVVQSPRYKIIEKKQPVAFWCNPISGHNTLYWYLQNLGQGPELLIRYENEEAVDDSQLPKDRFSAERLKGVDSTLKIQPAELGDSAVYLCASSLGRQGEETQYFGPGTRLLVL.

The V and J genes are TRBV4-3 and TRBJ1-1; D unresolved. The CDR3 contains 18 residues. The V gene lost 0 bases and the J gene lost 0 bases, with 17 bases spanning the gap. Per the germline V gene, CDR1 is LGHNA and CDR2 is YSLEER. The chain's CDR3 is CASSQDWPTKLVNTEAFF. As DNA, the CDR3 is TGCGCCAGCAGCCAAGATTGGCCTACCAAGTTGGTGAACACTGAAGCTTTCTTT.

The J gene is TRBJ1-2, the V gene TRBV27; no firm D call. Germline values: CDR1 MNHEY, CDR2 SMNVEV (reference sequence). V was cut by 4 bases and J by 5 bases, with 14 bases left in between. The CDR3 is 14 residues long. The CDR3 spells CASSSPGEPYGYTF. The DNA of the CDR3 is TGTGCCAGCAGTTCCCCAGGAGAACCATATGGCTACACCTTC.

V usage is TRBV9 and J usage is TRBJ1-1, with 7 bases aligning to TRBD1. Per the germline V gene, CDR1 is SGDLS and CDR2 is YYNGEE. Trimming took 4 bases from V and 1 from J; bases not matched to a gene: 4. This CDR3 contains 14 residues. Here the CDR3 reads CASSQDRENTEAFF. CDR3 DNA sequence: TGTGCCAGCAGCCAAGACAGGGAGAACACTGAAGCTTTCTTT.

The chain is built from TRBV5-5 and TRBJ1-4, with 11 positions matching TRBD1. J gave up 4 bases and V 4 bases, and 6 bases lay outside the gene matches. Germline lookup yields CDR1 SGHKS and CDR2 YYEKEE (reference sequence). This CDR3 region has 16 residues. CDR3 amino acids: CASSVGTGGYNEKLFF. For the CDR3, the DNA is TGTGCCAGCAGCGTCGGGACAGGGGGATATAATGAAAAACTGTTTTTT.

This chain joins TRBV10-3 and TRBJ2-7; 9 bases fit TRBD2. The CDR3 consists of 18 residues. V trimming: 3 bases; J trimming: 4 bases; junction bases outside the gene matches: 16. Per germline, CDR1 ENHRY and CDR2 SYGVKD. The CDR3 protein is CAISEIAGAPTIDYEQYF. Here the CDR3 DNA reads TGTGCCATCAGTGAAATAGCGGGAGCCCCAACGATTGATTACGAGCAGTACTTC.

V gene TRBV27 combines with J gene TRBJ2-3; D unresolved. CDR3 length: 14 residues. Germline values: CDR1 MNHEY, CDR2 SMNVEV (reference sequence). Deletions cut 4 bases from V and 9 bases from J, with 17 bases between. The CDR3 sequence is CASSSSSARETQYF. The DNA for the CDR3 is TGTGCCAGCAGTTCCTCCTCGGCTAGAGAGACGCAGTATTTT.